This T cell receptor beta chain was sequenced in a study of shared clonotypes between healthy human individuals (dated by TCRdb to 2020 to 2021). Background on the whole study: The cohort included three men and a couple of women between 18 and 49 years of age. Per donor, three plates each were used for CD4 naive and CD4 memory, two for CD8 naive, and one for CD8 memory. To estimate repertoire size and how much clonotypes are shared between individuals, the study performed deep sequencing of blood TCR repertoires from a few healthy adults. To increase sequencing depth and limit assay-specific biases, TCR repertoire library preparation and sequencing were carried out by different laboratories using diverse techniques. Each donor's leukapheresis produced roughly between about 0.8 and 8.9 billion PBMCs.

Study-level results and caveats: Approximately 5% of naive CD4, 3.5% of naive CD8, roughly 2.5% of memory CD4, and about 0.4% of memory CD8 clonotypes were shared across a few donors. Pairwise subsampling indicated that sequencing depth was expected to affect the degree of clonotype sharing among donors. Larger estimated clonotype richness was generally found for naive subsets than for memory subsets. The genetic and exposure-history diversity represented was limited by the small number of donors. Sampling was limited to blood, and TCR repertoires in tissue likely differ from TCR repertoires in blood. Incomplete sequencing was indicated by rarefaction of sorted-subset datasets, despite the large sequencing depth. Higher generation probabilities were observed for clonotypes shared by all four sorted-subset donors than for non-shared clonotypes.

The donors were healthy, HIV-negative adults with no recently reported acute infections or vaccinations. Only Caucasian adults living in Nashville, Tennessee, USA were represented among the donors. CD4+ T cells were enriched by magnetic negative selection, after which naive cells were positively selected on CD45RA and the negative fraction was taken as the memory subset. Blood was collected by leukapheresis, and PBMCs were isolated by Ficoll-Histopaque density gradient centrifugation and then cryopreserved in liquid nitrogen vapor phase. Purity and quantity of every magnetically sorted T cell population were checked by analytical flow cytometry. From each sorted fraction, genomic DNA was isolated and quantified by UV absorbance on a Nanodrop 2000c. Using the deep immunoSEQ assay, multiplex PCR amplified TCR CDR3 regions from genomic DNA. For each cell subset, the extracted genomic DNA was distributed evenly across all wells of several immunoSEQ 96-well plates, and each plate served as one replicate. Each replicate PCR for sorted subsets received 150 to 250 ng genomic DNA, equal to roughly 30,000 T cell genomes. Purified libraries were measured with a Qubit 3.0 fluorometer, size-checked on a Bioanalyzer 2100, and measured again with the KAPA Library Quantification kit. A separate single-read 150-cycle Illumina NextSeq 550 flow cell was used to sequence each immunoSEQ 96-well plate. Regarding the original processing steps: The immunoSEQ output contained only junctional sequences without quality scores, so filtering could not match that applied to full-length reads. Sequences were annotated with PyIR, a Python wrapper for IgBLAST v1.9, using IMGT germline references to assign V/J genes and CDR3. Reads with weak V/J assignments (E-value above 1e-6), missing CDR3, stop codons, out-of-frame junctions, or ambiguous translated residues were removed. V3J clonotypes were defined as sequences sharing the same inferred V gene, J gene, and CDR3 amino acid sequence. Percentage overlap between repertoires was calculated by dividing the number of shared unique clonotypes by the size of the smaller repertoire. Repertoire richness was assessed with RTK rarefaction, the Chao1 estimator, and Recon v2.1 estimates of unobserved clonotypes. Generation probabilities were computed with OLGA for all TCRbeta clonotypes obtained by the gDNA method from four donors. In TCRdb, the immuneACCESS table is reduced to in-frame sequences with V and J assigned. These tables do not hold every clone; where another copy was compared, an unresolved V gene accounts for under half, and the others remain unexplained. V, J and clone size are those of that table, while D and trimming were read from the DNA. The sample includes 2 million to 2.5 million clones, with just under 95% observed a single time. The ten largest clones take up approximately 0.4% of the sample.

As encoded in the germline V gene (reference sequence), CDR1 is GTSNPN while CDR2 is SVGIG. V loses 2 bases of germline sequence and J loses 3 bases, and the interval between the two ends is 16 bases. The CDR3 covers 16 residues, taking in both the cysteine and the phenylalanine. The entry retains the CDR3 DNA only, 48 bases that are in frame from base 1. Worth noting for this clone: The antigen it recognizes is unknown. Nothing much larger sits one base from this clone, and base qualities are not available.

The sequence links TRBV30 to TRBJ2-2; TRBD2 is a possible D gene, resting on 6 matching bases. The TCR was taken from a man between 18 and 35 years old in good health. Some clones in this sample may be carry-over from other donors' samples. Sequencing was done on a sample of naive CD4+ T cells from PBMCs. What this sample's cell subset or site label stands for: CD45RA+ positively selected. DNA sequence: TGTGCCTGGAGTAGACTGAGGAGCGGGTACACCGGGGAGCTGTTTTTT. This translates into CAWSRLRSGYTGELFF.